A selection of T cell receptor beta chains follows, all from one sample in a study of cytomegalovirus exposure and HLA in healthy donors. Data came from immunoSEQ multiplex PCR; TCRdb stores just in-frame clones and leaves some out. The table records some 130,000 clones, around 75% of them present only once. Sequencing was done on a sample of PBMCs. The receptors here all came from a man younger than 45 in good health and CMV-seronegative. Each CDR3 is given with its conserved first and last residue. D genes are given only for firm matches. Expanded clones get a size class; other rows say once, few or many, or leave the size out.

TRBD2	TRBV7-9	.	TRBJ2-1	CASSLISGGGSNEQFF	TGTGCCAGCAGCTTGATTAGCGGGGGGGGGTCCAATGAGCAGTTCTTC
.	TRBV4-3	once	TRBJ2-7	CASSQGVGGVEQYF	TGCGCCAGCAGCCAGGGGGTAGGGGGGGTCGAGCAGTACTTC
TRBD2	TRBV7-8	.	TRBJ2-7	CASSLAREFEQYF	TGTGCCAGCAGCTTAGCGCGGGAGTTCGAGCAGTACTTC
TRBD2	TRBV10-3	once	TRBJ2-2	CAIASGRADTGELFF	TGTGCCATTGCTAGCGGGAGGGCGGACACCGGGGAGCTGTTTTTT
TRBD1	TRBV7-9	.	TRBJ2-4	CASSLGRQGRAKNIQYF	TGTGCCAGCAGCTTAGGGAGACAGGGAAGAGCCAAAAACATTCAGTACTTC
.	TRBV5-1	.	TRBJ2-5	CASSLISQETQYF	TGCGCCAGCAGCTTGATTTCTCAAGAGACCCAGTACTTC
TRBD1	TRBV18	.	TRBJ2-2	CASSPGTGNTGELFF	TGTGCCAGCTCACCCGGGACAGGGAACACCGGGGAGCTGTTTTTT
TRBD2	TRBV28	.	TRBJ2-3	CASLAGGPTDTQYF	TGTGCCAGCTTAGCGGGAGGGCCCACAGATACGCAGTATTTT
.	TRBV5-6	.	TRBJ2-3	CASSLAVIGDTQYF	TGTGCCAGCAGCTTAGCCGTGATCGGAGATACGCAGTATTTT
.	TRBV7-3	once	TRBJ1-3	CASSLTSASSGNTIYF	TGTGCCAGCAGCTTAACTTCTGCGAGCTCTGGAAACACCATATATTTT
TRBD1	TRBV28	once	TRBJ1-4	CASRKGQATNEKLFF	TGTGCCAGCAGGAAGGGACAGGCAACTAATGAAAAACTGTTTTTT